Following are 6 T cell receptor beta chains from one sample sequenced in a study of blood T cell repertoires in COVID-19. The data were produced by immunoSEQ multiplex PCR, yet TCRdb's version contains in-frame clones alone and is incomplete. This sample has roughly 240,000 clones; approximately 82% occur once, and the top ten carry around 2%. The sequenced sample was peripheral blood. The receptors were gathered from a woman of 80 years or more with acute or convalescent COVID-19.

The chain carries TRBV19 and TRBJ2-1, with 14 positions matching TRBD2. This CDR3 spans 15 amino acids. The ends lost 4 bases at V and 9 bases at J; junction bases unmatched: 5. The germline V gene has CDR1 LNHDA and CDR2 SQIVND (reference sequence). The CDR3 sequence is CASSTGTSGSLEQFF. CDR3 sequence (DNA): TGTGCCAGTAGTACCGGGACTAGCGGGAGTCTTGAGCAGTTCTTC.

This clone was recorded only once. This chain connects TRBV20-1 to TRBJ1-2, with D unresolved. The germline CDR1 and CDR2 sequences are DFQATT and SNEGSKA (reference sequence). V was clipped by 3 bases and J by 8 bases, with 28 bases between them. This CDR3 comprises 17 residues. This CDR3 is CSASHWADRGVGGGYTF. The CDR3 DNA follows: TGCAGTGCTAGTCACTGGGCAGACCGGGGTGTGGGAGGGGGCTACACCTTC.

This sequence joins TRBV7-2 and TRBJ2-1; 7 nucleotides line up with TRBD1. The junction had 5 bases not matched to a gene; V was cut back by 4 bases and J by 2 bases. The length of the CDR3 is 15 residues. CDR1 and CDR2 from the germline V gene are SGHTA and FQGNSA. The CDR3 spells CASSSGTVTYNEQFF. DNA for the CDR3: TGTGCCAGCAGCTCAGGGACAGTTACCTACAATGAGCAGTTCTTC.

J is TRBJ1-1 and V is TRBV5-6; unclear D gene. CDR1 and CDR2 from the germline V gene are SGHDT and YYEEEE. V lost 1 base, J lost 7 bases, and 14 bases lay in between. The CDR3 is 14 residues long. The CDR3 sequence is CASSLPLQRSEAFF. For the CDR3, the DNA is TGTGCCAGCAGCTTGCCATTACAAAGGAGTGAAGCTTTCTTT.

On this clone itself: A much larger clone lies one base from this, so it may be a read error. The rearrangement joins TRBV5-4 to TRBJ1-1, with D maybe TRBD1 (5 bases). Germline-derived CDR1 and CDR2 are SGHNT and YYREEE (reference sequence). The V end lost 4 bases, the J end lost 2 bases, and 9 bases lay between the germline ends. There are 13 residues in the CDR3. The CDR3 is CASSADSNTEAFF. The DNA for the CDR3 is TGTGCCAGCAGCGCCGACAGTAACACTGAAGCTTTCTTT.

The rearrangement links TRBV2 to TRBJ2-7; tentative D call: TRBD1 (5 bases). This CDR3 has 14 residues. Germline V CDR1 and CDR2: SNHLY, FYNNEI. V dropped 5 bases and J dropped 1 base, with 12 bases sitting between them. DNA for the CDR3: TGTGCCAGCAGTAACCTACAGGCTTCCTACGAGCAGTACTTC. This translates into CASSNLQASYEQYF.